Listed here are 20 T cell receptor beta chains from one sample, sequenced in a study of blood T cell repertoires in COVID-19. TCRdb's copy holds only in-frame clones and misses some; the assay was immunoSEQ multiplex PCR. Of 200,000 to 300,000 clones listed, more than 70% are singletons. Sequencing was carried out using PBMCs or T cells enriched from blood (not recorded which). These receptors were collected from a middle-aged woman with acute COVID-19.

This chain joins TRBV5-4 and TRBJ2-1; possible D gene TRBD1, 5 bases. The germline V gene has CDR1 SGHNT and CDR2 YYREEE (reference sequence). CDR3 length equals 14 residues. V was clipped by 1 base and J by 8 bases, with 13 bases between them. The CDR3 nucleotides are TGTGCCAGCAGCTTGTACCAGGGATCCGATGAGCAGTTCTTC. Protein product: CASSLYQGSDEQFF.

The chain uses TRBV5-1 and TRBJ1-4; no clear D. The CDR3 has 14 amino acids. With 4 bases removed from V and 7 bases from J, the gap between germline ends came to 14 bases. CDR1 is SGHRS and CDR2 is YFSETQ in the germline V gene. CDR3 in amino acids: CASSPSGLGEKLFF. The CDR3 DNA reads as TGCGCCAGCAGCCCTTCAGGTCTGGGTGAAAAACTGTTTTTT. Drawing the rest from reference TRBV5-1 and TRBJ1-4, the complete variable domain is KAGVTQTPRYLIKTRGQQVTLSCSPISGHRSVSWYQQTPGQGLQFLFEYFSETQRNKGNFPGRFSGRQFSNSRSEMNVSTLELGDSALYLCASSPSGLGEKLFFGSGTQLSVL.

This clone appeared a single time. The chain couples TRBV19 to TRBJ2-6; no reliable D call. The V and J ends lost 5 bases and 1 base respectively, with 12 bases between them. The CDR3 covers 16 residues. Germline loops: CDR1 LNHDA, CDR2 SQIVND (reference sequence). This CDR3 is CASSLSHSSGANVLTF. CDR3 DNA sequence: TGTGCCAGTAGTCTCTCACATTCTTCTGGGGCCAACGTCCTGACTTTC.

This chain links TRBV30 with TRBJ2-1; D is possibly TRBD2 (7 bases). This CDR3 has 11 residues. The germline CDR1 and CDR2 sequences are GTSNPN and SVGIG (reference sequence). The V gene lost 2 bases and the J gene lost 13 bases, with 12 bases spanning the gap. CDR3 DNA: TGTGCCTGGAGTAGGGGGGGGCTTCAGTTCTTC. It encodes CAWSRGGLQFF.

DNA of the CDR3: TGTGCCAGCAGCTTGAACATCGGACAGGGGCTCTCCGAGCAGTACTTC. It yields the protein CASSLNIGQGLSEQYF. The V gene is TRBV5-6, the J gene TRBJ2-7; 9 positions agree with TRBD1. There are 16 residues in the CDR3. The germline CDR1 and CDR2 sequences are SGHDT and YYEEEE. J gave up 6 bases and V 1 base, and 11 bases lay outside the gene matches.

The chain joins TRBV5-4 to TRBJ2-3, with a weak D call TRBD2 (5 bases). This CDR3 contains 13 residues. Germline V CDR1 and CDR2: SGHNT, YYREEE (reference sequence). V was pared by 1 base and J by 4 bases, with 7 bases between. The chain's CDR3 is CASSLSGADTQYF. In DNA, the CDR3 is TGTGCCAGCAGCTTGTCCGGGGCAGATACGCAGTATTTT.

This clone was found a few times. The V gene is TRBV5-1, the J gene TRBJ2-2; TRBD2 matches 9 bases. The J segment lost 6 bases and the V segment lost 4 bases, leaving 13 bases of the junction unmatched. The CDR3 runs to 17 residues. In germline, CDR1 is SGHRS, CDR2 YFSETQ. CDR3 nucleotides: TGCGCCAGCAGCGGACAAGTAGCGGGGGCAGGCCCCGGGGAGCTGTTTTTT. The encoded protein is CASSGQVAGAGPGELFF.

This clone was counted only a few times. The chain couples TRBV20-1 to TRBJ2-1; D ambiguous. This CDR3 is 14 amino acids long. Germline V CDR1 and CDR2: DFQATT, SNEGSKA (reference sequence). Trimming took off 3 bases at V and 5 bases at J, with 14 bases between the two ends. CDR3 sequence (DNA): TGCAGTGCTAGTTTAAGTTTAGCAAACAATGAGCAGTTCTTC. Encoded protein: CSASLSLANNEQFF.

The chain carries TRBV4-1 and TRBJ1-1; possibly TRBD1 for D (6 bases). CDR3 length equals 14 residues. Per the germline V gene, CDR1 is MGHRA and CDR2 is YSYEKL. The V gene lost 1 base and the J gene lost 2 bases, with 8 bases spanning the gap. CDR3 sequence reads: CASSQGQANTEAFF. Written as DNA, the CDR3 is TGCGCCAGCAGCCAAGGACAGGCTAACACTGAAGCTTTCTTT.

The CDR3 here is CSARDGGEAFF. DNA of the CDR3: TGCAGTGCTAGAGATGGGGGGGAAGCTTTCTTT. The chain combines TRBV20-1 with TRBJ1-1, with D possibly matching TRBD1 (5 bases). The CDR3 covers 11 residues. Germline-derived CDR1 and CDR2 are DFQATT and SNEGSKA (reference sequence). The V gene lost 0 bases and the J gene lost 8 bases, with 7 bases spanning the gap.

The chain joins TRBV7-6 to TRBJ2-7; 10 bases agree with TRBD1. This CDR3 comprises 14 residues. Losses at the gene ends were 1 base for V and 5 bases for J; bases not matched to a gene: 2. CDR1 SGHVS and CDR2 FNYEAQ come from the germline V gene. The CDR3 region is CASSLVDRGHEQYF. Here the CDR3 DNA reads TGTGCCAGCAGCTTAGTCGACAGGGGGCACGAGCAGTACTTC.

The chain carries TRBV5-1 and TRBJ2-7; D perhaps matches TRBD1 (6 bases). CDR3 length equals 13 residues. V was clipped by 5 bases and J by 2 bases, with 11 bases between them. Germline CDR1 and CDR2: SGHRS and YFSETQ. DNA for the CDR3: TGCGCCAGCAGTCGGGACACTCCCTACGAGCAGTACTTC. It specifies CASSRDTPYEQYF. Full variable domain (outside the CDR3, taken from reference TRBV5-1 and TRBJ2-7): KAGVTQTPRYLIKTRGQQVTLSCSPISGHRSVSWYQQTPGQGLQFLFEYFSETQRNKGNFPGRFSGRQFSNSRSEMNVSTLELGDSALYLCASSRDTPYEQYFGPGTRLTVT.

V and J are TRBV10-1 and TRBJ1-1; 8 bases are shared with TRBD1. The CDR3 spans 13 residues. V was clipped by 6 bases and J by 4 bases; unmatched bases: 4. CDR1 and CDR2 (germline): WNHNN, SYGVQD (reference sequence). CDR3 DNA: TGCGCCAGCAGCCCTGGACAGGGCACTGAAGCTTTCTTT. Protein sequence: CASSPGQGTEAFF.

This clone was picked up one time. The chain combines TRBV7-8 with TRBJ1-4; 11 nucleotides match TRBD1. This CDR3 is 15 amino acids long. The V segment lost 3 bases and the J segment 6 bases; nucleotides outside the gene matches: 3. CDR1 is SGHVS and CDR2 is FQNEAQ in the germline V gene. The CDR3 nucleotides read TGTGCCAGCAGCTTTCGGACAGGGGGCGATGAAAAACTGTTTTTT. Amino acid sequence: CASSFRTGGDEKLFF. Full variable domain (rest looked up from reference TRBV7-8 and TRBJ1-4): GAGVSQSPRYKVAKRGQDVALRCDPISGHVSLFWYQQALGQGPEFLTYFQNEAQLDKSGLPSDRFFAERPEGSVSTLKIQRTQQEDSAVYLCASSFRTGGDEKLFFGSGTQLSVL.

The V gene is TRBV6-5, the J gene TRBJ1-5; 7 nucleotides agree with TRBD1. Germline assignment: CDR1 MNHEY and CDR2 SVGAGI. The CDR3 has 15 residues. V shed 8 bases and J 4 bases; nucleotides not matched to a gene: 11. The CDR3 DNA reads TGTGCCAGCGCCACAGACAGGGCAGTGAATCAGCCCCAGCATTTT. Translating it yields CASATDRAVNQPQHF.

The chain recombines TRBV10-3 with TRBJ1-5, with D possibly TRBD1 on 6 matching bases. The CDR3 spans 12 residues. The V gene lost 10 bases and the J gene lost 2 bases, with 9 bases spanning the gap. Per the germline V gene, CDR1 is ENHRY and CDR2 is SYGVKD. The CDR3 region is CATQGGNQPQHF. CDR3 bases: TGTGCCACACAGGGAGGCAATCAGCCCCAGCATTTT.

The chain carries TRBV6-2 or TRBV6-3 and TRBJ2-7, with TRBD1 as a possible D gene (5 bases). The CDR3 contains 13 residues. Germline CDR1 is MNHEY and CDR2 is SVGEGT. Trimming cost V 4 bases and J 5 bases, with 12 bases left between them. The CDR3 region has the DNA TGTGCCAGCAGTTGGGGCATTCCCAACGAGCAGTACGTC. The encoded protein is CASSWGIPNEQYV.

This clone showed up just a few times. The chain links TRBV19 to TRBJ2-1; no clear D. The CDR3 contains 14 residues. The V gene's germline CDR1 is LNHDA and CDR2 SQIVND (reference sequence). V lost 7 bases to trimming and J lost 10 bases, with 20 bases between them. CDR3 residues: CASTIAPYGGEQFF. The CDR3, as DNA: TGTGCCAGTACCATAGCCCCGTATGGTGGGGAGCAGTTCTTC.

The sample holds one count of this clone. The CDR3 reads CASSIGSDNEQFF. As DNA, the CDR3 is TGTGCCAGTAGTATAGGGAGCGACAATGAGCAGTTCTTC. The chain carries TRBV19 and TRBJ2-1; D call uncertain. Trimming took 1 base from V and 5 from J, leaving 6 bases between them. The V gene's germline CDR1 is LNHDA and CDR2 SQIVND (reference sequence). The CDR3 contains 13 residues.

The V and J genes are TRBV5-8 and TRBJ1-4; D may be TRBD1 (5 bases). With 0 bases removed from V and 8 bases from J, the gap between germline ends came to 14 bases. In germline, CDR1 is SGHTS, CDR2 YDEGEE. The CDR3 is 15 amino acids. CDR3 in DNA: TGTGCCAGCAGCTTGGTGGGGCGAGTGTGGGAAAAACTGTTTTTT. Protein product: CASSLVGRVWEKLFF.